This T cell receptor beta chain stems from a study of T-cell reconstitution after alpha-beta-depleted transplantation in children. Study results and caveats: Newly produced T cells mostly accounted for T-cell counts and diversity one year post-transplant. Reported findings indicate that, about two months after transplant, alpha-beta T cells came from several hundred expanded clones, which were derived from non-depleted graft cells. High day-60 TCRbeta diversity in some patients came from surviving recipient T cells and thymic progenitors.

Unique molecular identifiers were incorporated during preparation of the TCRbeta library. A single record per CDR3 protein comes from TCRdb applying MiXCR to the PCR reads. The profile shows about 98,000 distinct CDR3 sequences, 5% to 6% of them singletons. Many counts were recorded for this clonotype. What it binds is unknown. Germline lookup yields CDR1 KGHDR and CDR2 SFDVKD. The V gene lost 6 bases and the J gene lost 7 bases, with 8 bases spanning the gap. The CDR3 is 11 amino acids. The origin of this receptor is a female patient aged 2 to 10 who had a stem cell transplant for Fanconi anemia, so the T cells may come from the graft donor. V usage is TRBV24-1 and J usage is TRBJ1-1; D ambiguous. The specimen was PBMCs, mostly from graft donor cells, collected 60 days after TCRalphabeta/CD19-depleted stem cell transplant. The CDR3, as DNA: TGTGCCACCAGTTGGGGAAATGAAGCTTTCTTT. Translation: CATSWGNEAFF.